Presented here are 24 T cell receptor beta chains from one specimen sequenced in a study of T cell responses to AZD1222 COVID-19 vaccine (dated by TCRdb to about 2021). The sample's time point, from its label and the paper: baseline before first vaccination. Library preparation employed the immunoSEQ multiplex PCR assay. Entries here come from immuneACCESS through TCRdb and include only in-frame sequences with V and J called. Some clones fail to appear in such tables; in the studies checked, an unresolved V gene covers under half of the shortfall, and the cause of the remainder is unknown. The sample table holds about 190,000 clones, of which more than 75% were seen once. The ten largest clones add up to 0.95% to 1% of the sample. Sequenced material: peripheral blood, taken on day 0 of AZD1222 vaccination. The source is an adult in good health.

The rearrangement joins TRBV5-1 to TRBJ2-3; 10 positions agree with TRBD2. Germline CDR1 and CDR2: SGHRS and YFSETQ. The junction had 5 bases not matched to a gene; V was cut back by 0 bases and J by 4 bases. The CDR3 is 16 amino acids. The CDR3 reads CASSLEPSGSPDTQYF. CDR3 nucleotides: TGCGCCAGCAGCTTGGAACCTAGCGGGAGCCCAGATACGCAGTATTTT.

The V gene is TRBV24-1, the J gene TRBJ2-1; D gene unclear. This CDR3 spans 13 amino acids. Germline CDR1 is KGHDR and CDR2 is SFDVKD. Trimming left V 3 bases short and J 4 bases short, with 6 bases between. CDR3 bases: TGTGCCACCAGTGATCGGTCTTACAATGAGCAGTTCTTC. The encoded protein is CATSDRSYNEQFF.

V usage is TRBV21-1 and J usage is TRBJ1-1. TRBV21-1 constitutes a pseudogene. This CDR3 has 12 amino acids. The CDR3 protein is CASSKAHTEAFF. In nucleotides, the CDR3 is TGTGCCAGCAGCAAAGCCCACACTGAAGCTTTCTTT.

This chain links TRBV11-2 with TRBJ2-1, with 12 bases aligning to TRBD2. With V trimmed by 5 bases and J by 0 bases, 11 bases remained unmatched. Germline CDR1 SGHAT, CDR2 FQNNGV. CDR3 size: 19 residues. For the CDR3, the DNA is TGTGCCAGCAGCCCGAGGACTAGCGGGACCTTCAGCTCCTACAATGAGCAGTTCTTC. Residues: CASSPRTSGTFSSYNEQFF.

In this sample, this clone turned up a few times. This rearrangement joins TRBV3-1 (or the pseudogene TRBV3-2) to TRBJ2-7; possibly TRBD2 for D (5 bases). The CDR3 is made up of 15 amino acids. Germline CDR1 LGHDT, CDR2 YNNKEL (reference sequence). Trimming took 3 bases from V and 0 from J, leaving 12 bases between them. The CDR3 DNA reads as TGTGCCAGCAGCCATAAGTACGGGGTCTCCTACGAGCAGTACTTC. Amino acid sequence: CASSHKYGVSYEQYF.

The chain has TRBV4-1 and TRBJ2-3, with 10 nucleotides matching TRBD2. Trimming at V came to 2 bases and at J to 4 bases, leaving 6 bases not matched to a gene. Germline CDR1 MGHRA, CDR2 YSYEKL. The CDR3 runs to 16 residues. Written as DNA, the CDR3 is TGCGCCAGCAGCCAAAAGGAGACTAGCGGGCCAGATACGCAGTATTTT. Encoded protein: CASSQKETSGPDTQYF.

The V gene is TRBV6-5, the J gene TRBJ1-6; the match to TRBD1 covers 7 bases. The CDR3 loop spans 14 amino acids. CDR1 is MNHEY, CDR2 SVGAGI, per germline. V gave up 7 bases and J gave up 10 bases; unmatched junction bases: 10. The CDR3 loop reads CASNPRDRGSPLHF. DNA of the CDR3: TGTGCCAGCAACCCCCGGGACAGAGGATCACCCCTCCACTTT.

J is TRBJ2-3 and V is TRBV5-6, with TRBD2 matching over 8 bases. Germline CDR1 SGHDT, CDR2 YYEEEE. CDR3 length: 16 residues. Losses at the gene ends were 0 bases for V and 1 base for J; bases not matched to a gene: 4. CDR3 region: CASSLAVSGGTDTQYF. Written as DNA, the CDR3 is TGTGCCAGCAGCTTGGCTGTTAGCGGGGGCACAGATACGCAGTATTTT.

This clone was seen just once. This chain connects TRBV6-2 or TRBV6-3 to TRBJ1-2, with 7 bases fitting TRBD1. The V gene's germline CDR1 is MNHEY and CDR2 SVGEGT. V lost 5 bases to trimming and J lost 4 bases; unmatched junction nucleotides: 4. The CDR3 is 13 residues long. CDR3: CASSRGGGYGYTF. The CDR3 nucleotides are TGTGCCAGCAGTAGAGGGGGCGGCTATGGCTACACCTTC.

The J gene is TRBJ1-2, the V gene TRBV7-2; 8 bases map to TRBD1. CDR1 is SGHTA and CDR2 is FQGNSA in the germline V gene. The CDR3 runs to 17 residues. Trimming cost V 3 bases and J 4 bases; bases outside gene matches: 13. CDR3 sequence: CASSFTSRGHQPYGYTF. The CDR3 DNA follows: TGTGCCAGCAGCTTCACGTCCAGGGGGCACCAACCCTATGGCTACACCTTC.

The V call is TRBV27, the J call TRBJ1-2, with 8 bases aligning to TRBD1. The CDR3 runs 16 residues. The germline V gene has CDR1 MNHEY and CDR2 SMNVEV (reference sequence). V lost 0 bases to trimming and J lost 4 bases; unmatched junction nucleotides: 7. The CDR3 region is CASSLSAGGASYGYTF. CDR3 DNA: TGTGCCAGCAGTTTATCCGCAGGGGGCGCGAGCTATGGCTACACCTTC.

This clone has just one count. The V and J genes are TRBV5-4 and TRBJ2-1; TRBD2 aligns across 10 bases. Per germline, CDR1 SGHNT and CDR2 YYREEE (reference sequence). The CDR3 length is 15 residues. Trimming at V came to 4 bases and at J to 5 bases, leaving 6 bases not matched to a gene. CDR3: CASSTLAGANNEQFF. CDR3 DNA: TGTGCCAGCAGCACGCTAGCGGGAGCTAACAATGAGCAGTTCTTC. Combining the CDR3 with reference TRBV5-4 and TRBJ2-1 gives the whole variable domain ETGVTQSPTHLIKTRGQQVTLRCSSQSGHNTVSWYQQALGQGPQFIFQYYREEENGRGNFPPRFSGLQFPNYSSELNVNALELDDSALYLCASSTLAGANNEQFFGPGTRLTVL.

This clone was observed a single time. The chain has TRBV12-3 or TRBV12-4 and TRBJ1-3, with no clear D. V was pared by 6 bases and J by 7 bases, with 7 bases between. The CDR3 is made up of 11 amino acids. CDR3: CASRRSNTIYF. CDR3 sequence (DNA): TGTGCCAGCAGGCGAAGTAACACCATATATTTT.

The gene calls are TRBV29-1 and TRBJ2-5; no firm D call. V lost 4 bases and J 9 bases, leaving 18 bases between the germline ends. The germline gives CDR1 SQVTM, CDR2 ANQGSEA. The CDR3 covers 13 residues. The CDR3 DNA reads TGCAGCGTTGGTCTGACACGAGGAGTGGCCCAGTACTTC. Translating gives CSVGLTRGVAQYF.

The chain has TRBV15 and TRBJ2-1, with 13 bases matching TRBD2. CDR3 size: 13 residues. With V trimmed by 9 bases and J by 6 bases, 2 bases remained unmatched. Germline V gene sequence: CDR1 LNHNV, CDR2 YYDKDF (reference sequence). This CDR3 reads CATGLAGFNEQFF. The CDR3 DNA is TGTGCCACGGGACTAGCGGGATTCAATGAGCAGTTCTTC.

The chain uses TRBV15 and TRBJ2-3, with D possibly TRBD2 on 5 matching bases. The V end lost 0 bases, the J end lost 2 bases, and 27 bases lay between the germline ends. The CDR3 runs 21 residues. Germline lookup yields CDR1 LNHNV and CDR2 YYDKDF (reference sequence). For the CDR3, the DNA is TGTGCCACCAGCAGAGATCGAGGGCGGAGAAGCGATAACCATCTCACAGATACGCAGTATTTT. Protein product: CATSRDRGRRSDNHLTDTQYF.

The chain has TRBV27 and TRBJ1-4; D is unresolved. Germline V gives CDR1 MNHEY, CDR2 SMNVEV (reference sequence). The length of the CDR3 is 14 residues. Between the trimmed V and J ends, which lost 0 bases and 8 bases, there was a span of 10 bases. CDR3 sequence: CASSLSSVSEKLFF. In DNA form, the CDR3 reads TGTGCCAGCAGTTTATCGTCGGTAAGCGAAAAACTGTTTTTT.

This chain joins TRBV19 and TRBJ2-1; 8 positions agree with TRBD2. Germline lookup yields CDR1 LNHDA and CDR2 SQIVND (reference sequence). There are 13 residues in the CDR3. V shed 1 base, J shed 12 bases, and the junction held 5 bases outside the gene matches. The CDR3 bases are TGTGCCAGTAGTATAGCGGGGGGGTCTACGCAGTTCTTC. Translated: CASSIAGGSTQFF. The full variable domain, its missing parts supplied by reference TRBV19 and TRBJ2-1, is DGGITQSPKYLFRKEGQNVTLSCEQNLNHDAMYWYRQDPGQGLRLIYYSQIVNDFQKGDIAEGYSVSREKKESFPLTVTSAQKNPTAFYLCASSIAGGSTQFFGPGTRLTVL.

The chain couples TRBV19 to TRBJ2-7; 9 nucleotides match TRBD2. CDR3 length equals 14 residues. Germline V gene sequence: CDR1 LNHDA, CDR2 SQIVND (reference sequence). With 4 bases clipped from V and 0 bases from J, the junction kept 1 base outside the gene matches. The CDR3: CASSSGRDSYEQYF. In DNA, the CDR3 is TGTGCCAGTAGTAGCGGGAGGGACTCCTACGAGCAGTACTTC.

The rearrangement links TRBV7-3 to TRBJ2-1, with D perhaps matching TRBD1 (6 bases). V was trimmed by 3 bases and J by 4 bases, leaving 13 bases between them. The germline V gene has CDR1 SGHTA and CDR2 FQGTGA. The CDR3 consists of 15 residues. The CDR3 bases are TGTGCCAGCAGCTTTTCCCGGACAGTATACAATGAGCAGTTCTTC. Amino acids: CASSFSRTVYNEQFF. Drawing the rest from reference TRBV7-3 and TRBJ2-1, the complete variable domain is GAGVSQTPSNKVTEKGKYVELRCDPISGHTALYWYRQSLGQGPEFLIYFQGTGAADDSGLPNDRFFAVRPEGSVSTLKIQRTERGDSAVYLCASSFSRTVYNEQFFGPGTRLTVL.

The chain joins TRBV3-1 (or the pseudogene TRBV3-2) to TRBJ2-7; D may be TRBD2 (6 bases). CDR3 length: 18 residues. CDR1 is LGHDT and CDR2 is YNNKEL in the germline V gene (reference sequence). V was clipped by 1 base and J by 2 bases, with 21 bases between them. The CDR3 loop reads CASSQGNTVRRDPYEQYF. For the CDR3, the DNA is TGTGCCAGCAGCCAAGGTAATACGGTGCGGCGGGACCCCTACGAGCAGTACTTC.

The J gene is TRBJ2-1, the V gene TRBV18; 9 bases agree with TRBD1. With V trimmed by 2 bases and J by 4 bases, 0 bases remained unmatched. CDR1 is KGHSH, CDR2 LQKENI, per germline. This CDR3 contains 14 residues. The CDR3 sequence is CASSPGTGYNEQFF. CDR3 nucleotides: TGTGCCAGCTCACCAGGGACAGGGTACAATGAGCAGTTCTTC.

This clone was seen a few times. The gene calls are TRBV19 and TRBJ1-5; TRBD1 agrees at 8 bases. The CDR3 runs 13 residues. Germline CDR1 reads LNHDA; CDR2 reads SQIVND (reference sequence). V shed 5 bases and J 5 bases; nucleotides not matched to a gene: 2. The CDR3 nucleotides read TGTGCCAGTAGTGTGACAGGGGATCAGCCCCAGCATTTT. Amino acid sequence: CASSVTGDQPQHF.

The genes are TRBV15 and TRBJ2-4, with D possibly TRBD1 on 6 matching bases. V gave up 0 bases and J gave up 0 bases, with 18 bases separating them. Germline-derived CDR1 and CDR2 are LNHNV and YYDKDF (reference sequence). The length of the CDR3 is 19 residues. DNA for the CDR3: TGTGCCACCAGCAGAGAATCCGGACAGCCCTTTTTAGCCAAAAACATTCAGTACTTC. Residues: CATSRESGQPFLAKNIQYF.